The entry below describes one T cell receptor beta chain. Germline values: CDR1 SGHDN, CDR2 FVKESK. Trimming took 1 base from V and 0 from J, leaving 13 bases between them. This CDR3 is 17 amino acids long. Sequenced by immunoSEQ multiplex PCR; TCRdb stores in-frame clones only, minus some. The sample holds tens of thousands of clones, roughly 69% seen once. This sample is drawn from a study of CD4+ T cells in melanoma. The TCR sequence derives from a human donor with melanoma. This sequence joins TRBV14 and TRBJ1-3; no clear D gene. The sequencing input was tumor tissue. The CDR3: CASSQAIGSSSGNTIYF. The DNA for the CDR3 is TGTGCCAGCAGCCAAGCAATAGGATCTTCCTCTGGAAACACCATATATTTT.